The clone carrying this T cell receptor (beta chain) was detected many times. These data come from a study of HIV-infected patients and healthy controls. Around 500 ng RNA was reverse transcribed with alpha and beta constant-region primers. Each of the alpha and beta chains got its own library through chain-specific third strand synthesis with indices. TCRdb re-derived calls from the 5' RACE reads in MiXCR, one entry per CDR3 protein. The sample includes 13,000 or so distinct CDR3 sequences, approximately 11% of them seen just once. This CDR3 has 17 amino acids. CDR1 is SEHNR, CDR2 FQNEAQ, per germline (reference sequence). Trimming pared 5 bases from V and 4 bases from J, leaving 20 bases between. All unsorted peripheral T cells were captured because whole blood was used without fractionation.

The chain joins TRBV7-9 to TRBJ1-4; TRBD1 might be the D (6 bases). Sequenced input: blood. This receptor was taken from an adult in good health. CDR3: CASSTGKSGPGNEKLFF. The CDR3 bases are TGTGCCAGCAGCACAGGGAAGTCAGGACCGGGTAATGAAAAACTGTTTTTT.